This T cell receptor beta chain was recorded in a study of T cell repertoires in cytomegalovirus infection. As for this clonotype: One end of the junction fails to match germline, which may point to a read error.

MiXCR, applied by TCRdb to the reads, yields one record per CDR3 protein. The profile shows hundreds of thousands of distinct CDR3 sequences, 24% of them singletons. Material: CD8+ T cells from PBMCs. This sequence was found in a human donor in good health (CMV status not recorded). Some clones in this sample may be carry-over from other donors' samples.

CDR3 in amino acids: CASSLWESQVDF. In nucleotides, the CDR3 is TGTGCCAGCAGCTTATGGGAGAGCCAAGTGGATTTT. J is TRBJ1-5 and V is TRBV7-9; D is unresolved. CDR3 length equals 12 residues. The germline V gene has CDR1 SEHNR and CDR2 FQNEAQ (reference sequence).